The 28 T cell receptor beta chains below were found in one sample sequenced in a study of metastatic and nonmetastatic thyroid tumors. Each patient went into thyroid surgery without having received any treatment. TCRdb re-clonotyped the PCR reads through MiXCR. The repertoire holds 43,000 or so clones, about 4% seen once, with about a tenth in the top ten. Sequencing was carried out using blood. The receptors come from a female donor with papillary thyroid cancer or a benign thyroid nodule (not recorded which). Some clones in this sample may be carry-over from other donors' samples.

The CDR3 loop reads CSARGLAGVGEQYF. In DNA, the CDR3 is TGCAGTGCTAGAGGACTAGCGGGAGTGGGGGAGCAGTACTTC. The chain employs TRBV20-1 and TRBJ2-7, with 12 bases lining up with TRBD2. The J segment lost 7 bases and the V segment lost 1 base, leaving 5 bases of the junction unmatched. This CDR3 comprises 14 residues. Germline values: CDR1 DFQATT, CDR2 SNEGSKA (reference sequence).

This clone was observed at least ten times. CDR3 residues: CAWSVGGTVNTEAFF. The CDR3, as DNA: TGTGCCTGGAGTGTAGGGGGTACCGTGAACACTGAAGCTTTCTTT. This chain uses TRBV30 with TRBJ1-1; TRBD1 might be the D (6 bases). V was trimmed by 0 bases and J by 0 bases, leaving 11 bases between them. The germline gives CDR1 GTSNPN, CDR2 SVGIG (reference sequence). The CDR3 sequence is 15 residues long.

The chain is built from TRBV5-1 and TRBJ2-2; 9 bases are shared with TRBD2. The CDR3 runs 16 residues. Germline CDR1 SGHRS, CDR2 YFSETQ. With 3 bases clipped from V and 5 bases from J, the junction kept 8 bases outside the gene matches. The CDR3 loop reads CASSSSIAGVTGELFF. The CDR3 nucleotides are TGCGCCAGCAGCTCCTCCATAGCGGGAGTTACCGGGGAGCTGTTTTTT.

This clone appeared a few times. This may stem from a read error, because a much larger clone lies one nucleotide away. The chain employs TRBV4-1 and TRBJ2-4; D not resolved. The CDR3 consists of 15 residues. CDR1 and CDR2 (germline): MGHRA, YSYEKL. The chain's CDR3 is CANSQDSVAKNIQYF. In DNA, the CDR3 is TGCGCCAACAGCCAAGATTCAGTAGCCAAAAACATTCAGTACTTC.

This clone has a count of ten or more. This chain links TRBV12-3 or TRBV12-4 with TRBJ1-1; tentative D call: TRBD1 (6 bases). V was pared by 10 bases and J by 4 bases, with 16 bases between. The CDR3 spans 13 residues. The CDR3 protein is CATEGRGGTEAFF. The CDR3, as DNA: TGTGCCACCGAAGGGAGGGGGGGCACTGAAGCTTTCTTT.

By sample share, this clone is medium-sized. This chain links TRBV6-4 with TRBJ2-2; no clear D. CDR3 length: 13 amino acids. Germline assignment: CDR1 MRHNA and CDR2 SNTAGT. V lost 0 bases to trimming and J lost 5 bases, with 4 bases between them. This chain's CDR3 is CASSDSETGELFF. CDR3 coding DNA: TGTGCCAGCAGTGACTCAGAGACCGGGGAGCTGTTTTTT.

This clone was observed a handful of times. This chain joins TRBV20-1 and TRBJ2-3; D is uncertain. The CDR3 is made up of 14 amino acids. CDR1 is DFQATT and CDR2 is SNEGSKA in the germline V gene (reference sequence). This CDR3 is CSILGGRLKGAQYF. CDR3 nucleotides: TGCAGCATCCTCGGTGGCAGGTTGAAAGGTGCGCAGTATTTT.

The V and J genes are TRBV19 and TRBJ2-1, with a weak D call TRBD2 (5 bases). V lost 10 bases to trimming and J lost 7 bases, with 20 bases between them. Germline V gene lookup returns CDR1 LNHDA and CDR2 SQIVND (reference sequence). The CDR3 is made up of 14 amino acids. This CDR3 reads CATSAADFYNEQFF. The CDR3 DNA reads TGTGCCACCTCAGCGGCAGATTTTTATAATGAGCAGTTCTTC.

This clone was counted many times. The DNA for the CDR3 is TGCAGTGCTAGTCCTAGCGGCGCCTTTACCCAGTACTTC. Protein product: CSASPSGAFTQYF. The rearrangement joins TRBV20-1 to TRBJ2-5; the match to TRBD2 covers 7 bases. The CDR3 sequence is 13 residues long. Trimming cost V 3 bases and J 8 bases; bases outside gene matches: 9. CDR1 is DFQATT and CDR2 is SNEGSKA in the germline V gene (reference sequence).

In this sample, this clone turned up many times. The genes are TRBV6-1 and TRBJ1-1; perhaps TRBD1 as D (5 bases). The V end was cut by 3 bases, the J end by 6 bases, with 20 bases between. Germline values: CDR1 MNHNS, CDR2 SASEGT. This CDR3 has 16 residues. The CDR3 DNA reads as TGTGCCAGCAGTGATCAAGTGGCTTCAGGGATCGCTGAAGCTTTCTTT. Amino acids: CASSDQVASGIAEAFF.

This clone was counted a few times. The chain is built from TRBV11-2 and TRBJ2-1; 7 bases fit TRBD1. J gave up 3 bases and V 5 bases, and 7 bases lay outside the gene matches. CDR3 size: 15 residues. Germline V gives CDR1 SGHAT, CDR2 FQNNGV. DNA for the CDR3: TGTGCCAGCAGCCCCCGGACAGGTAACTACAATGAGCAGTTCTTC. Encoded protein: CASSPRTGNYNEQFF. Full variable domain (outside the CDR3, taken from reference TRBV11-2 and TRBJ2-1): EAGVAQSPRYKIIEKRQSVAFWCNPISGHATLYWYQQILGQGPKLLIQFQNNGVVDDSQLPKDRFSAERLKGVDSTLKIQPAKLEDSAVYLCASSPRTGNYNEQFFGPGTRLTVL.

In its sample, this clone was seen a few times. V gene TRBV6-2 or TRBV6-3 combines with J gene TRBJ2-3; no clear D. Germline loops: CDR1 MNHEY, CDR2 SVGEGT. CDR3 size: 11 residues. V lost 6 bases and J 5 bases, leaving 6 bases between the germline ends. DNA for the CDR3: TGTGCCAGCAGGGTTTTAGATACGCAGTATTTT. It is translated as CASRVLDTQYF.

With regard to this clone: A much larger clone differs by one base, so this may be a read error. The J gene is TRBJ1-6, the V gene TRBV18, with D hard to call. Trimming left V 1 base short and J 9 bases short, with 10 bases between. CDR3 length equals 14 residues. CDR1 and CDR2 from the germline V gene are KGHSH and LQKENI. The DNA for the CDR3 is TGTGCCAGCTCACCACAGGTGCCAACTTCACCCCTCCACTTT. It is translated as CASSPQVPTSPLHF.

This clone has at least ten counts. This chain joins TRBV5-1 and TRBJ1-2, with D perhaps TRBD1 (6 bases). V dropped 4 bases and J dropped 2 bases, with 12 bases sitting between them. Germline CDR1 reads SGHRS; CDR2 reads YFSETQ. The length of the CDR3 is 14 residues. In DNA form, the CDR3 reads TGCGCCAGCAGCCTCTATGGACAGAACTATGGCTACACCTTC. Protein: CASSLYGQNYGYTF.

Comments on this clone: This CDR3 is missing its conserved last phenylalanine or tryptophan, likely due to a read error. The V call is TRBV20-1, the J call TRBJ2-5, with D tentatively TRBD1 (5 bases). The germline CDR1 and CDR2 sequences are DFQATT and SNEGSKA (reference sequence). The CDR3 runs 16 residues. V lost 6 bases to trimming and J lost 3 bases, with 23 bases between them. The CDR3 sequence: CSARAPSWGQKETQYS. CDR3 DNA sequence: TGCAGTGCCCGCGCCCCCAGTTGGGGCCAGAAAGAGACCCAGTACTCC.

This clone was recorded many times. The rearrangement uses TRBV5-1 and TRBJ1-1; D unclear. CDR1 is SGHRS and CDR2 is YFSETQ in the germline V gene. The CDR3 totals 15 residues. V lost 5 bases to trimming and J lost 0 bases, with 14 bases between them. In DNA form, the CDR3 reads TGCGCCAGCAGAAAAGACACGCTGATGAACACTGAAGCTTTCTTT. Its translation is CASRKDTLMNTEAFF.

Many counts were recorded for this clone. The chain combines TRBV24-1 with TRBJ2-7, with unresolved D. Germline V gives CDR1 KGHDR, CDR2 SFDVKD. Deletions cut 4 bases from V and 5 bases from J, with 14 bases between. CDR3 length: 14 amino acids. In DNA, the CDR3 is TGTGCCACCAGTGACAACAGTATTGAGGACGAGCAGTACTTC. This translates into CATSDNSIEDEQYF.

This clone appeared a few times. The DNA of the CDR3 is TGTGCCTCCGAAGGGACAGGCGATTCACCCCTCCACTTT. Its translation is CASEGTGDSPLHF. J is TRBJ1-6 and V is TRBV6-1, with 8 nucleotides matching TRBD1. V dropped 11 bases and J dropped 8; count of bases not matched to a gene: 8. From germline, CDR1 is MNHNS and CDR2 SASEGT. The CDR3 has 13 amino acids.

This clone was seen a few times. This clone may be a read error of a much larger clone one base away. The chain links TRBV19 to TRBJ2-5; D possibly corresponds to TRBD2 (6 bases). CDR3 size: 14 residues. Germline V gene lookup returns CDR1 LNHDA and CDR2 SQIVND (reference sequence). The CDR3 sequence is CASRGAGSGEAQYF. The CDR3 DNA follows: TGTGCCAGTAGGGGTGCCGGGAGTGGAGAGGCCCAGTACTTC. The full variable domain, rest sourced from reference TRBV19 and TRBJ2-5, is DGGITQSPKYLFRKEGQNVTLSCEQNLNHDAMYWYRQDPGQGLRLIYYSQIVNDFQKGDIAEGYSVSREKKESFPLTVTSAQKNPTAFYLCASRGAGSGEAQYFGPGTRLLVL.

In its sample, this clone was seen a few times. This could be a read error, since a much larger clone is one nucleotide away. Other DNA sequences within the sample encode an identical CDR3. V and J are TRBV5-8 and TRBJ1-4; D is unclear. Germline CDR1 SGHTS, CDR2 YDEGEE. The CDR3 extends over 13 amino acids. V lost 0 bases and J 8 bases, leaving 8 bases between the germline ends. The CDR3 sequence is CASSLGGVEKLFF. In DNA, the CDR3 is TGTGCCAGCAGCTTGGGAGGTGTCGAAAAACTGTTTTTT.

This clone has just a few counts. The J gene is TRBJ1-1, the V gene TRBV6-1, with D tentatively TRBD1 (5 bases). There are 11 residues in the CDR3. Looked up from germline, CDR1 is MNHNS and CDR2 is SASEGT. V was trimmed by 10 bases and J by 11 bases, leaving 17 bases between them. CDR3 in DNA: TGTGCCATCGGGACTGCCACGACCGCTTTCTTT. The encoded protein is CAIGTATTAFF.

This clone was observed at least ten times. V usage is TRBV5-5 and J usage is TRBJ1-2, with TRBD1 matching 8 bases. The CDR3 has 14 amino acids. The V gene's germline CDR1 is SGHKS and CDR2 YYEKEE (reference sequence). With 4 bases clipped from V and 2 bases from J, the junction kept 4 bases outside the gene matches. The CDR3 coding sequence is TGTGCCAGCAGCGCAGACAGGGGAAACTATGGCTACACCTTC. Protein product: CASSADRGNYGYTF. The full variable domain, rest sourced from reference TRBV5-5 and TRBJ1-2, is DAGVTQSPTHLIKTRGQQVTLRCSPISGHKSVSWYQQVLGQGPQFIFQYYEKEERGRGNFPDRFSARQFPNYSSELNVNALLLGDSALYLCASSADRGNYGYTFGSGTRLTVV.

This clone was seen ten or more times. The rearrangement joins TRBV2 to TRBJ2-3; TRBD2 aligns across 12 bases. Germline V gene sequence: CDR1 SNHLY, CDR2 FYNNEI. Trimming at V came to 11 bases and at J to 6 bases, leaving 6 bases not matched to a gene. The CDR3 has 13 residues. The CDR3 here is CAARGTSGDTQYF. The CDR3 nucleotides read TGTGCCGCCCGAGGGACTAGCGGGGATACGCAGTATTTT.

The rearrangement uses TRBV5-1 and TRBJ2-3; possibly TRBD2 for D (5 bases). Trimming pared 10 bases from V and 6 bases from J, leaving 18 bases between. Germline V gene sequence: CDR1 SGHRS, CDR2 YFSETQ. This CDR3 has 13 amino acids. The CDR3 region has the DNA TGCGCCTCTCGGGGAGACCGGCCGGATACGCAGTATTTT. This codes for CASRGDRPDTQYF.

This clone was detected many times. The J gene is TRBJ1-1, the V gene TRBV19, with D unclear. V gave up 3 bases and J gave up 3 bases, with 17 bases separating them. CDR1 LNHDA and CDR2 SQIVND come from the germline V gene (reference sequence). This CDR3 comprises 16 residues. In nucleotides, the CDR3 is TGTGCCAGTAGTATGGTCTTCGGGAGTCAGGACACTGAAGCTTTCTTT. Translated: CASSMVFGSQDTEAFF.

This clone was counted only a few times. A read error may be the cause here, since a much bigger clone is one base away. This same CDR3 is encoded by further DNA sequences in the sample. This chain links TRBV7-2 with TRBJ2-5, with 8 bases that match TRBD2. Germline values: CDR1 SGHTA, CDR2 FQGNSA. The CDR3 has 15 residues. V trimming: 8 bases; J trimming: 5 bases; junction bases outside the gene matches: 13. Here the CDR3 reads CASAGGRTPLETQYF. The CDR3 region has the DNA TGTGCCAGCGCGGGGGGCCGTACACCTCTTGAGACCCAGTACTTC.

The rearrangement uses TRBV15 and TRBJ2-7; D remains unclear. This CDR3 contains 14 residues. The germline gives CDR1 LNHNV, CDR2 YYDKDF (reference sequence). The germline V and J ends were trimmed by 5 bases and 0 bases, with 11 bases remaining between them. CDR3 bases: TGTGCCACCAGCCGGGCCATTAACTCCTACGAGCAGTACTTC. It translates to CATSRAINSYEQYF.

The V and J genes are TRBV6-2 or TRBV6-3 and TRBJ2-3; D uncertain. Germline lookup yields CDR1 MNHEY and CDR2 SVGEGT. The CDR3 extends over 17 amino acids. The CDR3 region is CSSSYSGSYDGTDTQYF. The CDR3 region has the DNA TGTAGCAGCAGTTACTCAGGCTCCTACGACGGCACAGATACGCAGTATTTT.